The 2 T cell receptor beta chains below were found in one sample sequenced in a study of cytomegalovirus exposure and HLA in healthy donors. 60 Vbeta and 13 Jbeta primers were used in PCR. Only in-frame clones appear in the TCRdb table, and some are missing; sequencing was by immunoSEQ multiplex PCR. The sample carries 100,000 to 120,000 clones, about four fifths recorded once. Sequencing was carried out using PBMCs. These receptors originate from a man under 40 in good health and CMV-seronegative.

A few counts support this clone. The chain recombines TRBV27 with TRBJ2-2, with 10 bases aligning to TRBD2. Losses at the gene ends were 6 bases for V and 5 bases for J; bases not matched to a gene: 6. The germline V gene encodes CDR1 MNHEY and CDR2 SMNVEV (reference sequence). The CDR3 contains 15 residues. CDR3 protein: CASRASGSATGELFF. The DNA of the CDR3 is TGTGCCAGCAGGGCTAGCGGGAGTGCGACCGGGGAGCTGTTTTTT.

DNA for the CDR3: TGTGCCAGCAGTGAAGCGCTCCTAAGCAATCAGCCCCAGCATTTT. It codes for CASSEALLSNQPQHF. The J gene is TRBJ1-5, the V gene TRBV6-1, with D uncertain. Trimming removed 0 bases from V and 1 base from J, with 7 bases in between. This CDR3 spans 15 amino acids. The germline gives CDR1 MNHNS, CDR2 SASEGT.